This T cell receptor (beta chain) appears in the sequencing data of a study of T cells after posttransplantation cyclophosphamide. Trimming shortened V by 3 bases and J by 2 bases, and 8 bases separated the two germline ends. CDR3 length: 13 residues. CDR1 is KGHSH, CDR2 LQKENI, per germline. Method: immunoSEQ multiplex PCR; TCRdb's copy keeps in-frame clones and lacks some. The sample lists 25,000 or so clones, 86% seen once, with about 6.3% in the top ten. This clone was seen only once. Sequenced sample: PBMCs. The source is a woman aged 60 to 75 with a blood cancer, CMV-positive, and with a related stem cell donor. V usage is TRBV18 and J usage is TRBJ2-7; no firm D call. The CDR3 nucleotides are TGTGCCAGCTCACCCTCGGTCGCCTACGAGCAGTACTTC. This codes for CASSPSVAYEQYF.